This section outlines one TCR beta chain sequence together with its context. Produced via immunoSEQ multiplex PCR; TCRdb's table is partial and in-frame only. There are 35,000 to 45,000 clones in the sample; more than 85% occur only once, and about 3.5% lies in the top ten. V was trimmed by 0 bases and J by 5 bases, leaving 13 bases between them. The germline gives CDR1 MNHNY, CDR2 SVGAGI (reference sequence). The CDR3 consists of 15 residues. This sample was included in a study of graft-versus-host responses after intestinal transplantation. The receptor's source is a human patient who received an intestinal transplant, so some T cells may come from the graft donor. The chain has TRBV6-6 and TRBJ2-5; the D gene could be TRBD1 or TRBD2 (5 bases each). Sequenced here: PBMCs, sampled nearly 750 days after intestinal transplantation. Here the CDR3 DNA reads TGTGCCAGCAGTTACTCGGGACGGGACGCGGAGACCCAGTACTTC. Residues: CASSYSGRDAETQYF.